The 8 T cell receptor beta chains presented below share a single source sample, sequenced in a study of neurological immune-mediated disorders. The time point denotes: longitudinal time-point 1 (baseline). TCRdb ran MiXCR on the 5' RACE reads and lists one entry per CDR3 protein. This sample has approximately 36,000 distinct CDR3 sequences; around 2.9% occur once, and the top ten carry roughly 8.2%. Source material: PBMCs. These receptors all stem from a woman aged 55-75 years with multiple sclerosis.

For this clonotype: A much larger clone sits a single nucleotide away, making a read error possible. The rearrangement joins TRBV7-9 to TRBJ1-1; perhaps TRBD1 as D (6 bases). The CDR3 has 15 residues. Germline V gene sequence: CDR1 SEHNR, CDR2 FQNEAQ (reference sequence). V lost 5 bases to trimming and J lost 5 bases, with 18 bases between them. The CDR3 DNA follows: TGTGCCAGCAGCCAGCAGGGGTCAATAGTTACTGAAGCTTTCTTT. Its protein product is CASSQQGSIVTEAFF.

This clonotype was picked up many times. The chain uses TRBV5-1 and TRBJ2-7; D remains ambiguous. The CDR3 extends over 14 amino acids. CDR1 is SGHRS, CDR2 YFSETQ, per germline. V was shortened by 5 bases and J by 4 bases, with 16 bases between the two germline ends. The CDR3 loop is CASRGPAPMYEQYF. CDR3 coding DNA: TGCGCCAGCAGAGGCCCGGCCCCTATGTACGAGCAGTACTTC.

This clonotype was seen many times. The chain couples TRBV18 to TRBJ1-3, with 7 bases aligning to TRBD1. CDR3 size: 15 residues. Germline CDR1 reads KGHSH; CDR2 reads LQKENI. The V gene end was trimmed by 3 bases and the J gene end by 0 bases; junction bases not matched to a gene: 2. The CDR3 sequence: CASSPTGSSGNTIYF. DNA of the CDR3: TGTGCCAGCTCACCGACAGGGTCCTCTGGAAACACCATATATTTT.

This clonotype has a count of ten or more. The chain has TRBV7-2 and TRBJ2-5, with D possibly matching TRBD2 (6 bases). This CDR3 contains 16 residues. Looked up from germline, CDR1 is SGHTA and CDR2 is FQGNSA. V lost 0 bases and J 7 bases, leaving 18 bases between the germline ends. The CDR3 protein is CASSLALGGGGGTQYF. CDR3 coding DNA: TGTGCCAGCAGCTTAGCGCTGGGGGGAGGTGGGGGGACCCAGTACTTC.

This clonotype was found a few times. The V gene is TRBV7-9, the J gene TRBJ1-2, with TRBD1 matching 9 bases. This CDR3 comprises 14 residues. V was clipped by 5 bases and J by 7 bases; unmatched bases: 8. Germline CDR1 is SEHNR and CDR2 is FQNEAQ (reference sequence). The CDR3 loop reads CASSGLTGGGGYTF. CDR3 nucleotide sequence: TGTGCCAGCAGCGGTCTAACAGGGGGCGGTGGCTACACCTTC.

This clonotype was recorded at least ten times. The V call is TRBV15, the J call TRBJ2-7; D gene unclear. The CDR3 has 16 residues. The germline V and J ends were trimmed by 0 bases and 0 bases, with 12 bases remaining between them. The germline CDR1 and CDR2 sequences are LNHNV and YYDKDF (reference sequence). The CDR3 nucleotides are TGTGCCACCAGCAGAGATCTGGGGATGAGCTCCTACGAGCAGTACTTC. Translated, it gives CATSRDLGMSSYEQYF.

This clonotype has ten or more counts. V is TRBV7-6 and J is TRBJ2-5; D could derive from TRBD1 or TRBD2 (6 bases each). V lost 5 bases, J lost 5 bases, and 21 bases lay in between. CDR1 is SGHVS, CDR2 FNYEAQ, per germline. The CDR3 covers 16 residues. CDR3 protein: CASSPPRLGGRETQYF. CDR3 sequence (DNA): TGTGCCAGCAGCCCCCCCCGCTTGGGGGGCCGTGAGACCCAGTACTTC.

This clonotype showed up just a few times. This clone may be a read error of a much larger clone one base away. The rearrangement uses TRBV9 and TRBJ2-1; perhaps TRBD2 as D (5 bases). This CDR3 contains 13 residues. CDR1 and CDR2 from the germline V gene are SGDLS and YYNGEE. The chain's CDR3 is CASGVEIEGLQFF. The CDR3 nucleotides are TGTGCCAGCGGCGTAGAGATCGAGGGATTGCAGTTCTTC.